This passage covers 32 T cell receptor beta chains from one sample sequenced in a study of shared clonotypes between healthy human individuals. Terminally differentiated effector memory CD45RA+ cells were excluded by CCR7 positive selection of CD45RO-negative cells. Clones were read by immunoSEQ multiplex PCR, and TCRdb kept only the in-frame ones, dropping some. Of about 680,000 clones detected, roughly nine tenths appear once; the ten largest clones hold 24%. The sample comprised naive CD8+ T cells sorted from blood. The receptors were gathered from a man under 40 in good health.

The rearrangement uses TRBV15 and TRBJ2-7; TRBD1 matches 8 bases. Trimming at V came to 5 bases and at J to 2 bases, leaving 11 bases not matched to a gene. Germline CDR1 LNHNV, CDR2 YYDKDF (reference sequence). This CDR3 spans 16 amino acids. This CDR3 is CATSPLSRGHTYEQYF. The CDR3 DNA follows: TGTGCCACCAGCCCATTAAGCAGGGGGCACACCTACGAGCAGTACTTC.

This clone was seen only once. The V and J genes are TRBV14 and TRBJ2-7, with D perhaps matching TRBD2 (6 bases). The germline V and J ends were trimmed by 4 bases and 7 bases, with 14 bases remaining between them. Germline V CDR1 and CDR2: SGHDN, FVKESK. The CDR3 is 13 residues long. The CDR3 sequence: CASSRVQTREQYF. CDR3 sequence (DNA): TGTGCCAGCAGCCGAGTGCAGACTAGGGAGCAGTACTTC.

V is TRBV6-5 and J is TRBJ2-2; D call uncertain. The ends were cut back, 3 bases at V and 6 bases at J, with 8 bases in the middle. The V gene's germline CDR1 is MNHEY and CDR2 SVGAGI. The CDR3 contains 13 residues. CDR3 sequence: CASSYRISGELFF. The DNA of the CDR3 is TGTGCCAGCAGTTATAGAATCTCCGGGGAGCTGTTTTTT.

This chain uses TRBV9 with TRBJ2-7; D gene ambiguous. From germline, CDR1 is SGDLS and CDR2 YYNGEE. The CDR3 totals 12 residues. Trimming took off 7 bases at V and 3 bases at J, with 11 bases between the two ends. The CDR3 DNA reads TGTGCCAGCTCATCTGGATTCTACGAGCAGTACTTC. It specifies CASSSGFYEQYF. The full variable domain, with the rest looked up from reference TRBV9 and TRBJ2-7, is DSGVTQTPKHLITATGQRVTLRCSPRSGDLSVYWYQQSLDQGLQFLIQYYNGEERAKGNILERFSAQQFPDLHSELNLSSLELGDSALYFCASSSGFYEQYFGPGTRLTVT.

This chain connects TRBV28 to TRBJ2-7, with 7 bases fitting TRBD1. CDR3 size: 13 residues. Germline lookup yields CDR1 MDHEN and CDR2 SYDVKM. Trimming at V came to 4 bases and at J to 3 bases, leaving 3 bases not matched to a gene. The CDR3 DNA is TGTGCCAGCAGTTCCCGGGACAGCTACGAGCAGTACTTC. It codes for CASSSRDSYEQYF.

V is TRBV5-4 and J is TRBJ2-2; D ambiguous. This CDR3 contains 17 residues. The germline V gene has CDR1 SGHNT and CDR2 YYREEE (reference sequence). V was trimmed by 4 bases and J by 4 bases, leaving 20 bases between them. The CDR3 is CASSPPPSHGGTGELFF. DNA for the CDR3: TGTGCCAGCAGCCCGCCCCCGTCACACGGCGGCACCGGGGAGCTGTTTTTT.

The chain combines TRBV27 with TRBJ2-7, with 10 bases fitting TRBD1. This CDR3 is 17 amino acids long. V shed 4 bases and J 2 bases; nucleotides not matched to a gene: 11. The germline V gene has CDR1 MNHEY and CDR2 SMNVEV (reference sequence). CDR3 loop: CASSSCRRTGGTYEQYF. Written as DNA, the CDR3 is TGTGCCAGCAGTTCGTGCCGTCGGACAGGGGGGACCTACGAGCAGTACTTC.

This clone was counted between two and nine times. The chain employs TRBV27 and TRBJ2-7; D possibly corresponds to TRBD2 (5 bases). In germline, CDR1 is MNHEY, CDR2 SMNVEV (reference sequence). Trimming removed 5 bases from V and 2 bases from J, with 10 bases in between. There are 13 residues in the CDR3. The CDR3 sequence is CASSNGMTYEQYF. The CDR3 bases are TGTGCCAGCAGTAACGGGATGACCTACGAGCAGTACTTC.

The DNA of the CDR3 is TGCGCCAGCAGCCAAGATAGGCGGGCAGGGAACACCGGGGAGCTGTTTTTT. This gives the protein CASSQDRRAGNTGELFF. This rearrangement joins TRBV4-3 to TRBJ2-2; D is possibly TRBD2 (5 bases). Germline-derived CDR1 and CDR2 are LGHNA and YSLEER. The CDR3 is 17 amino acids. V was shortened by 0 bases and J by 1 base, with 12 bases between the two germline ends.

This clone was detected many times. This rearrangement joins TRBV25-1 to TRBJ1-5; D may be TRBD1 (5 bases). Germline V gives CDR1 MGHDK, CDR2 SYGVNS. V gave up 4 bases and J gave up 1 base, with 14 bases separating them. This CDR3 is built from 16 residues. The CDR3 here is CASSGAQGRSNQPQHF. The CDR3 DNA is TGTGCCAGCAGTGGCGCCCAGGGTCGGAGCAATCAGCCCCAGCATTTT.

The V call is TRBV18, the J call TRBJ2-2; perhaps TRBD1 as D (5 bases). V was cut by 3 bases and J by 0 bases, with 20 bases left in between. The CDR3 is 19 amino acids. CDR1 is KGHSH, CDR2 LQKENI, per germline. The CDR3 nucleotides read TGTGCCAGCTCACCGACCAGGGTTAGTTATCTTTCGAACACCGGGGAGCTGTTTTTT. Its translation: CASSPTRVSYLSNTGELFF.

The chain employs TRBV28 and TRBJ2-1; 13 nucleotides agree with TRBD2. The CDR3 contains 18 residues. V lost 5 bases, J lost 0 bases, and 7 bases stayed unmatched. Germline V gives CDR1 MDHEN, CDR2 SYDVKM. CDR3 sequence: CASSPGLAGANSYNEQFF. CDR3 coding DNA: TGTGCCAGCAGTCCAGGACTAGCGGGAGCAAACTCCTACAATGAGCAGTTCTTC. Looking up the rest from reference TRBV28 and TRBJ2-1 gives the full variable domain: DVKVTQSSRYLVKRTGEKVFLECVQDMDHENMFWYRQDPGLGLRLIYFSYDVKMKEKGDIPEGYSVSREKKERFSLILESASTNQTSMYLCASSPGLAGANSYNEQFFGPGTRLTVL.

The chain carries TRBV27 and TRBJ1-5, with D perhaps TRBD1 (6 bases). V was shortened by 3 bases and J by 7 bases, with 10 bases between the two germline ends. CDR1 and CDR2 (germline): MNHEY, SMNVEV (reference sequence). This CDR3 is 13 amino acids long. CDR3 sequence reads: CASSLGAKQPQHF. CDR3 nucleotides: TGTGCCAGCAGTTTGGGGGCCAAACAGCCCCAGCATTTT.

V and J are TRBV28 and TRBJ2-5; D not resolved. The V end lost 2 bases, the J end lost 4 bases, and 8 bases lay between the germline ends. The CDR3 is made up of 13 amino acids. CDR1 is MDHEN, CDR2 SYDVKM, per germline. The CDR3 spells CASSLRSGETQYF. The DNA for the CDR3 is TGTGCCAGCAGTTTAAGATCAGGAGAGACCCAGTACTTC.

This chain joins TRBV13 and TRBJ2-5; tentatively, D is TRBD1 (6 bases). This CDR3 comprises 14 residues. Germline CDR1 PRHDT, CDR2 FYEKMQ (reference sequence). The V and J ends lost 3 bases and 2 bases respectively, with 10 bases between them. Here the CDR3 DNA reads TGTGCCAGCAGCTTGGACAGAGGTCAAGAGACCCAGTACTTC. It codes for CASSLDRGQETQYF. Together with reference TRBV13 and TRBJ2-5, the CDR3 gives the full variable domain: AAGVIQSPRHLIKEKRETATLKCYPIPRHDTVYWYQQGPGQDPQFLISFYEKMQSDKGSIPDRFSAQQFSDYHSELNMSSLELGDSALYFCASSLDRGQETQYFGPGTRLLVL.

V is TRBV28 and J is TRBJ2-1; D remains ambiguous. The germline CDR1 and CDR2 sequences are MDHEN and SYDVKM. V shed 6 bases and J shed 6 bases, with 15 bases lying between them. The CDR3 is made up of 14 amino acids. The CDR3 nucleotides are TGTGCCAGCAGGTCTCGTCTCTTATCCAATGAGCAGTTCTTC. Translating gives CASRSRLLSNEQFF.

The CDR3 region is CASSATSGRRDEQYF. In DNA, the CDR3 is TGTGCCAGCAGCGCAACGAGCGGGAGGAGGGACGAGCAGTACTTC. The chain employs TRBV9 and TRBJ2-7; 9 bases are a match to TRBD2. The V gene's germline CDR1 is SGDLS and CDR2 YYNGEE. The trim removed 3 bases at V and 5 bases at J, leaving 9 bases unmatched. This CDR3 is built from 15 residues.

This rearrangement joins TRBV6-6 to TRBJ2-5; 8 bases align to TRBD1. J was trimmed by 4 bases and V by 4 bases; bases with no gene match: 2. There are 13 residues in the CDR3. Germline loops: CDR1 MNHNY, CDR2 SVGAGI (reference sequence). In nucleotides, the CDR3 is TGTGCCAGCAGTTCCGGGACAGGAGAGACCCAGTACTTC. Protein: CASSSGTGETQYF.

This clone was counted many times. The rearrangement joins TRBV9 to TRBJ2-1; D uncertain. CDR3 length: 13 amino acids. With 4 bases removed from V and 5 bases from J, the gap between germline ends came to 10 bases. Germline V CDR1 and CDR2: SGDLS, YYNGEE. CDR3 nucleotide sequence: TGTGCCAGCAGCCCGGACGGCCACAATGAGCAGTTCTTC. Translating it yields CASSPDGHNEQFF.

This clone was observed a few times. CDR3 region: CASSLWDRGQPQHF. The DNA of the CDR3 is TGTGCCAGCAGCTTGTGGGACAGGGGTCAGCCCCAGCATTTT. The chain couples TRBV5-8 to TRBJ1-5; TRBD1 matches at 10 bases. The CDR3 loop spans 14 amino acids. J gave up 6 bases and V 1 base, and 1 base lay outside the gene matches. Germline V gene data show CDR1 as SGHTS and CDR2 as YDEGEE.

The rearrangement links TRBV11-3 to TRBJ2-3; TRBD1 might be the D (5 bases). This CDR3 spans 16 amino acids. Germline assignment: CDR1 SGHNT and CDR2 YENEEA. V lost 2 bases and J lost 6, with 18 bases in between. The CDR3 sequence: CASSLRRGNGADTQYF. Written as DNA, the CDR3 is TGTGCCAGCAGCTTAAGGCGTGGGAATGGGGCGGATACGCAGTATTTT. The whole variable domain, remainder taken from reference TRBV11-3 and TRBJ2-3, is EAGVVQSPRYKIIEKKQPVAFWCNPISGHNTLYWYLQNLGQGPELLIRYENEEAVDDSQLPKDRFSAERLKGVDSTLKIQPAELGDSAVYLCASSLRRGNGADTQYFGPGTRLTVL.

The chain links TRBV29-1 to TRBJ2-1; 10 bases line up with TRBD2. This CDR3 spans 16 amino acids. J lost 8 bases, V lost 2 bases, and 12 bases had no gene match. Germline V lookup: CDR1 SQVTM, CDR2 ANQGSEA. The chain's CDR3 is CSVESPSGRALDEQFF. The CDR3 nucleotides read TGCAGCGTTGAATCTCCCAGCGGGAGGGCCTTGGATGAGCAGTTCTTC.

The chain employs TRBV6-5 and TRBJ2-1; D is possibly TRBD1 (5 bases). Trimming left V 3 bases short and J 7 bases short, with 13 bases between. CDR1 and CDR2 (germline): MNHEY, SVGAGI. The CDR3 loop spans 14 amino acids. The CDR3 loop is CASSYSRDRNEQFF. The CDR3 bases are TGTGCCAGCAGTTATTCCAGGGATCGTAATGAGCAGTTCTTC.

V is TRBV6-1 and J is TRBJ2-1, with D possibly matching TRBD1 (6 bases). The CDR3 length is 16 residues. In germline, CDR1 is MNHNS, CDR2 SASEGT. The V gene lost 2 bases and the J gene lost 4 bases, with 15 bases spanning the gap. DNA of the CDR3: TGTGCCAGCAGTGAAAGGACAGTATCGGGGTACAATGAGCAGTTCTTC. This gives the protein CASSERTVSGYNEQFF.

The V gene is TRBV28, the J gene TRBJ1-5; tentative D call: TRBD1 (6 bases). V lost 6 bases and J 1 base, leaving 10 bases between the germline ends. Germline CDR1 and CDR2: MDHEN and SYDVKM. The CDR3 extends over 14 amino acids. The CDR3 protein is CASSETGSNQPQHF. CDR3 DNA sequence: TGTGCCAGCAGCGAAACAGGGAGCAATCAGCCCCAGCATTTT.

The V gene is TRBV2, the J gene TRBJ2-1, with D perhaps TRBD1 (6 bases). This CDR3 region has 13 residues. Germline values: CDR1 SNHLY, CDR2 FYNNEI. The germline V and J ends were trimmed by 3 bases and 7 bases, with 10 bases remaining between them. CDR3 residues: CASSDRGPNEQFF. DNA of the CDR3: TGTGCCAGCAGTGACAGGGGCCCAAATGAGCAGTTCTTC.

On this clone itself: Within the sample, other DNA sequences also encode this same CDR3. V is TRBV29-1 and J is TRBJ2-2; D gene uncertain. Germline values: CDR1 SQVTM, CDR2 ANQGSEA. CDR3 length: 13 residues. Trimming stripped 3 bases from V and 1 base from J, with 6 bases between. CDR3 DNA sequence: TGCAGCGTTGATCGGCAGAACACCGGGGAGCTGTTTTTT. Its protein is CSVDRQNTGELFF.

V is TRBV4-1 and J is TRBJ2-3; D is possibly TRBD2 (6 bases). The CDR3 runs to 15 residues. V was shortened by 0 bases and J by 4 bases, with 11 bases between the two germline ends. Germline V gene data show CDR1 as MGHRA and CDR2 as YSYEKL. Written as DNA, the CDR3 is TGCGCCAGCAGCCAAGAAGAATCGGGGGCAGATACGCAGTATTTT. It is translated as CASSQEESGADTQYF.

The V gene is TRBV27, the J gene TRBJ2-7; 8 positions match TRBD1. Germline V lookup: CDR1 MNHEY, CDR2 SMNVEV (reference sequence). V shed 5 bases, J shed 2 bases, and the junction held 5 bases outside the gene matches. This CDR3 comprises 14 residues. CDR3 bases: TGTGCCAGCAGTGCTCGGACAGGGACCTACGAGCAGTACTTC. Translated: CASSARTGTYEQYF.

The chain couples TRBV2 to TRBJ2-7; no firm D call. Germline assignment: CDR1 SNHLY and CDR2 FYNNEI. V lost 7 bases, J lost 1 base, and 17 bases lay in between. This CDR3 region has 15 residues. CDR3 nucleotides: TGTGCCAGCACCCGACCCCCCCAGGAATCCTACGAGCAGTACTTC. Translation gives CASTRPPQESYEQYF.

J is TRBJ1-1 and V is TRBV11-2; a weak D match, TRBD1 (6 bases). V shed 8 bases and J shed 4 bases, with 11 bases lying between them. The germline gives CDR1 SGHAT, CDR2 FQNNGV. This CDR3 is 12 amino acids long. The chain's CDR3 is CASGGFGTEAFF. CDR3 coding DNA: TGTGCCAGCGGGGGCTTTGGCACTGAAGCTTTCTTT.

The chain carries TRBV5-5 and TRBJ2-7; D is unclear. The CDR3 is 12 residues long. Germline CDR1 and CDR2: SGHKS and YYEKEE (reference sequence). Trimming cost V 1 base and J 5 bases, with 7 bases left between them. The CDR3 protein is CASSLSQDEQYF. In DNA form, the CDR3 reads TGTGCCAGCAGCTTGAGCCAAGACGAGCAGTACTTC.